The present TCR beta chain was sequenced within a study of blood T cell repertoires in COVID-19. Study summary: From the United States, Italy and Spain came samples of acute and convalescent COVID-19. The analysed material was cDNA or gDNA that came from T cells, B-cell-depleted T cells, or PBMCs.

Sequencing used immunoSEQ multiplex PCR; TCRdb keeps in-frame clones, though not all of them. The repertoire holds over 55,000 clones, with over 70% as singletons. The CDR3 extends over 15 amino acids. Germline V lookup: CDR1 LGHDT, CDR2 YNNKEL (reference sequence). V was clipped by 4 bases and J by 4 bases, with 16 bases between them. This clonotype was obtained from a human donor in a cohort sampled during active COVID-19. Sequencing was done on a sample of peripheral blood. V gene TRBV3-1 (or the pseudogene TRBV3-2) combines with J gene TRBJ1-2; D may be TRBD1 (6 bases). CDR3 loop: CASSPAGGESYGYTF. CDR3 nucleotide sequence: TGTGCCAGCAGCCCCGCTGGGGGCGAATCCTATGGCTACACCTTC.